This T cell receptor (beta chain) was captured by sequencing in a study of monozygotic twins with inflammatory bowel disease. The CDR3 spans 15 residues. The germline V gene has CDR1 KGHSH and CDR2 LQKENI. TCRdb re-called the 5' RACE reads; every CDR3 protein appears as one record, without DNA. Recorded for this sample: a few hundred thousand distinct CDR3 sequences. The sequence was obtained from a human donor with ulcerative colitis or Crohn's disease, or a healthy co-twin of an affected twin (not recorded which). The sequenced sample was blood. The genes are TRBV18 and TRBJ2-6. CDR3 protein: CASSQQSSGANVLTF.